The rows below give T cell receptor beta chains drawn from one sample of a study of T cells in narcolepsy. The protocol was immunoSEQ multiplex PCR, while the TCRdb copy is restricted to in-frame clones and leaves out a portion. The data contain around 22,000 clones, 75% to 85% of them singletons. Sequencing was carried out using memory (CD45RA-) CD4+ T cells from blood. These receptors came from a human donor in good health. Both conserved end residues are part of each CDR3. The D gene is left open where the match is weak. Expanded clones are given a class, and other clones once, few, many or no size at all.

j_gene	d_gene	abundance	v_gene	len	CDR3aa	CDR3nt
TRBJ2-5	NA	NA	TRBV15	12	CATSSHAETQYF	TGTGCCACCAGCAGTCACGCAGAGACCCAGTACTTC
TRBJ2-1	TRBD2	NA	TRBV6-5	15	CASTVRTSGNNEQFF	TGTGCCAGCACCGTGAGGACTAGCGGAAACAATGAGCAGTTCTTC
TRBJ1-3	NA	NA	TRBV10-3	14	CAISSGGDGNTIYF	TGTGCCATCAGTTCAGGTGGAGATGGAAACACCATATATTTT
TRBJ2-1	TRBD1	NA	TRBV5-6	12	CASLRGYNEQFF	TGTGCCAGTCTCAGGGGGTACAATGAGCAGTTCTTC
TRBJ2-3	TRBD2	NA	TRBV28	15	CASSASGGFTDTQYF	TGTGCCAGCAGTGCTAGCGGGGGGTTCACAGATACGCAGTATTTT
TRBJ2-7	TRBD1	NA	TRBV6-5	16	CASSSGQGAYPYEQYF	TGTGCCAGCAGTTCCGGACAGGGGGCCTATCCCTACGAGCAGTACTTC
TRBJ2-5	TRBD2	NA	TRBV5-6	17	CASSPGLAGLLQKTQYF	TGTGCCAGCAGCCCGGGACTAGCGGGGCTATTACAAAAGACCCAGTACTTC
TRBJ2-1	NA	NA	TRBV15	14	CATSRGGFYNEQFF	TGTGCCACCAGCAGAGGGGGGTTCTACAATGAGCAGTTCTTC
TRBJ2-5	NA	NA	TRBV18	13	CASSPGIRETQYF	TGTGCCAGCTCACCAGGGATTCGGGAGACCCAGTACTTC
TRBJ1-5	NA	NA	TRBV10-3	13	CAISAGVGQPQHF	TGTGCCATCAGTGCAGGGGTTGGGCAGCCCCAGCATTTT
TRBJ2-5	TRBD2	NA	TRBV7-2	15	CASSATSGLQETQYF	TGTGCCAGCAGCGCAACTAGCGGCCTACAAGAGACCCAGTACTTC
TRBJ2-5	NA	NA	TRBV4-3	15	CASSQEGGPGETQYF	TGCGCCAGCAGCCAAGAGGGCGGTCCCGGTGAGACCCAGTACTTC
TRBJ1-2	NA	NA	TRBV29-1	13	CSVEVQGGYGYTF	TGCAGCGTTGAAGTTCAGGGTGGCTATGGCTACACCTTC
TRBJ2-4	TRBD2	NA	TRBV5-1	16	CASSSGGGVAKNIQYF	TGCGCCAGCAGCTCCGGGGGAGGGGTGGCCAAAAACATTCAGTACTTC
TRBJ2-3	NA	NA	TRBV7-3	13	CASSLQATDTQYF	TGTGCCAGCAGCCTACAGGCAACAGATACGCAGTATTTT
TRBJ1-3	NA	NA	TRBV9	15	CASSVEGGYENTIYF	TGTGCCAGCAGCGTAGAAGGAGGGTATGAAAACACCATATATTTT
TRBJ1-1	NA	once	TRBV6-5	13	CASSARENTEAFF	TGTGCCAGCAGTGCCCGGGAGAACACTGAAGCTTTCTTT
TRBJ1-3	NA	NA	TRBV19	14	CASSMRVSGNTIYF	TGTGCCAGTAGTATGAGAGTTTCTGGAAACACCATATATTTT
TRBJ2-2	TRBD2	NA	TRBV28	18	CASSPPPGRGAGGGELFF	TGTGCCAGCAGTCCGCCCCCAGGGCGGGGGGCCGGCGGGGGGGAGCTGTTTTTT
TRBJ1-3	NA	NA	TRBV4-1	15	CASSQNLFSGNTIYF	TGCGCCAGCAGCCAAAACCTTTTCTCTGGAAACACCATATATTTT
TRBJ1-6	NA	NA	TRBV27	15	CASSFGGQVYSPLHF	TGTGCCAGCAGTTTCGGGGGGCAAGTTTATTCACCCCTCCACTTT
TRBJ2-7	NA	NA	TRBV11-2	12	CASSPSSYEQYF	TGTGCCAGCAGCCCCAGCTCCTACGAGCAGTACTTC
TRBJ2-1	TRBD2	NA	TRBV11-2	13	CASRPGGGNEQFF	TGTGCCAGCAGACCGGGGGGGGGCAATGAGCAGTTCTTC
TRBJ1-2	NA	NA	TRBV4-1	15	CASSHIPPGDHGYTF	TGCGCCAGCAGCCATATTCCCCCGGGGGATCATGGCTACACCTTC
TRBJ2-3	TRBD2	NA	TRBV5-6	14	CASSVAGGTYTQYF	TGTGCCAGCAGCGTGGCGGGGGGCACATATACGCAGTATTTT
TRBJ1-5	TRBD1	NA	TRBV27	16	CASSLGLRDSLQPQHF	TGTGCCAGCAGTTTAGGTCTCCGGGACAGCCTTCAGCCCCAGCATTTT
TRBJ2-7	NA	NA	TRBV7-2	13	CASSSRGTYEQYF	TGTGCCAGCAGCTCACGGGGGACCTACGAGCAGTACTTC
TRBJ1-1	NA	NA	TRBV10-3	13	CAIRWGENTEAFF	TGTGCCATCAGGTGGGGGGAGAACACTGAAGCTTTCTTT
TRBJ2-5	NA	NA	TRBV5-1	13	CASSYDSSETQYF	TGCGCCAGCAGCTATGACAGCTCAGAGACCCAGTACTTC
TRBJ2-2	TRBD2	few	TRBV6-5	15	CAAKKRGTGTGELFF	TGTGCCGCGAAGAAGCGGGGGACGGGGACCGGGGAGCTGTTTTTT
TRBJ2-1	NA	NA	TRBV11-2	14	CASSLKAGWNEQFF	TGTGCCAGCAGCTTAAAGGCGGGGTGGAATGAGCAGTTCTTC
TRBJ2-1	TRBD2	NA	TRBV10-1	14	CASSASGGPNEQFF	TGCGCCAGCAGTGCTAGCGGGGGGCCCAATGAGCAGTTCTTC
TRBJ1-6	NA	NA	TRBV6-5	13	CATFLQGGSPLHF	TGTGCCACCTTTTTGCAGGGCGGTTCACCCCTCCACTTT
TRBJ1-5	NA	NA	TRBV6-1	15	CASSEAGNRGRPQHF	TGTGCCAGCAGTGAAGCGGGGAATCGGGGTAGGCCCCAGCATTTT
TRBJ2-5	TRBD2	NA	TRBV13	14	CASSLASGGETQYF	TGTGCCAGCAGCTTGGCTAGCGGGGGAGAGACCCAGTACTTC
TRBJ1-3	NA	NA	TRBV11-3	15	CASSSQGAFGNTIYF	TGTGCCAGCAGTTCACAGGGAGCTTTTGGAAACACCATATATTTT
TRBJ2-7	NA	NA	TRBV7-2	13	CASSFIFGDEQYF	TGTGCCAGCAGCTTTATCTTCGGTGACGAGCAGTACTTC
TRBJ1-1	NA	NA	TRBV7-3	12	CASSPRGTEAFF	TGTGCCAGCAGCCCGAGGGGGACTGAAGCTTTCTTT
TRBJ2-5	NA	NA	TRBV7-2	12	CASSPSGAAQYF	TGTGCCAGCAGCCCTTCGGGTGCGGCCCAGTACTTC
TRBJ1-2	NA	few	TRBV5-6	17	CASSLGVGTGRNYGYTF	TGTGCCAGCAGCTTGGGGGTCGGCACGGGGAGGAACTATGGCTACACCTTC
TRBJ1-1	TRBD1	NA	TRBV5-1	17	CASSLGRDRSTNTEAFF	TGCGCCAGCAGCTTGGGACGGGACAGGTCAACGAACACTGAAGCTTTCTTT
TRBJ2-5	NA	NA	TRBV7-8	15	CASSLVVGRQETQYF	TGTGCCAGCAGCTTAGTGGTGGGTAGGCAAGAGACCCAGTACTTC
TRBJ2-5	NA	NA	TRBV11-2	12	CASSLAGKTQYF	TGTGCCAGCAGCTTAGCTGGTAAGACCCAGTACTTC
TRBJ1-2	NA	NA	TRBV5-4	12	CASSSDWTGYTF	TGTGCCAGCAGCTCGGACTGGACCGGCTACACCTTC
TRBJ2-2	TRBD1	NA	TRBV27	15	CASSPDRGFTGELFF	TGTGCCAGCAGTCCGGACAGGGGGTTCACCGGGGAGCTGTTTTTT
TRBJ1-1	NA	NA	TRBV11-2	13	CASSPRRTGEAFF	TGTGCCAGCAGCCCAAGACGTACAGGGGAAGCTTTCTTT
TRBJ1-4	TRBD1	few	TRBV9	16	CASSLNLQGENEKLFF	TGTGCCAGCAGCCTCAACTTACAGGGGGAGAATGAAAAACTGTTTTTT
TRBJ2-5	TRBD2	once	TRBV10-1	13	CASSESVAGIQYF	TGCGCCAGCAGTGAATCGGTAGCGGGAATCCAGTACTTC
TRBJ2-4	NA	few	TRBV6-5	16	CASSYGGYIAKNIQYF	TGTGCCAGCAGTTACGGGGGGTATATAGCCAAAAACATTCAGTACTTC
TRBJ1-2	NA	NA	TRBV2	14	CASSVERDNYGYTF	TGTGCCAGCAGTGTTGAACGGGATAACTATGGCTACACCTTC
TRBJ1-1	TRBD1	few	TRBV13	14	CASSTRQGDAEAFF	TGTGCCAGCAGCACCAGACAGGGTGACGCTGAAGCTTTCTTT
TRBJ2-5	TRBD1	NA	TRBV9	16	CASSLGQGGIQETQYF	TGTGCCAGCAGCTTAGGACAGGGTGGGATTCAAGAGACCCAGTACTTC
TRBJ1-1	NA	NA	TRBV7-2	16	CASSKNRVISLTEAFF	TGTGCCAGCAGCAAAAACAGGGTCATCTCCCTCACCGAAGCTTTCTTT
TRBJ1-2	TRBD1	few	TRBV6-1	15	CASAERDRGHTGYTF	TGTGCCAGCGCGGAACGGGACAGGGGTCATACGGGCTACACCTTC
TRBJ2-7	TRBD2	once	TRBV7-8	16	CASSLAGSSGVYEQYF	TGTGCCAGCAGCTTAGCGGGGTCTAGCGGGGTCTACGAGCAGTACTTC
TRBJ1-4	NA	NA	TRBV7-8	15	CASSLALRGNEKLFF	TGTGCCAGCAGCTTAGCGCTCAGGGGTAATGAAAAACTGTTTTTT
TRBJ1-1	NA	NA	TRBV15	16	CATSRDDIGGFTEAFF	TGTGCCACCAGCAGAGATGATATCGGGGGCTTTACTGAAGCTTTCTTT
TRBJ2-7	NA	NA	TRBV5-1	14	CASSFTAGTYEQYF	TGCGCCAGCAGCTTTACCGCGGGAACCTACGAGCAGTACTTC
TRBJ2-3	TRBD2	few	TRBV18	18	CASSRDLRGGGSTDTQYF	TGTGCCAGCTCACGAGACTTAAGAGGCGGGGGGAGCACAGATACGCAGTATTTT
TRBJ1-5	TRBD1	once	TRBV9	14	CARYDRGWREPQHF	TGTGCCAGATACGACAGGGGTTGGAGAGAGCCCCAGCATTTT